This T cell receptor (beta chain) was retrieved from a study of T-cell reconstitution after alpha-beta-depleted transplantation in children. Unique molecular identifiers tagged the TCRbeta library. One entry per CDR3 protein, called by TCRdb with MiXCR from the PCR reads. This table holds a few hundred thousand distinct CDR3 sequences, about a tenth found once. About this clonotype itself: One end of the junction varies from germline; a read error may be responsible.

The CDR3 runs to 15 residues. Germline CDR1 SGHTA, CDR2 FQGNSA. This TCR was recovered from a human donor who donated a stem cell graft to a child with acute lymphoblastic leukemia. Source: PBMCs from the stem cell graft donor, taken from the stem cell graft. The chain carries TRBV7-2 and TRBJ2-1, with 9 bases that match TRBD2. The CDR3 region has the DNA TGTGCCAGCAGCTCGACGGGACTAGCCTACGATGAGCAGTTCTTC. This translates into CASSSTGLAYDEQFF.